This T cell receptor (beta chain) stems from a study of blood T cell repertoires in COVID-19. Looking at the study overall: Acute-phase and convalescent COVID-19 samples originated in the United States, Italy and Spain. PBMCs, B-cell-depleted T cells, or T cells provided the cDNA or gDNA that made up the material.

The V and J ends lost 4 bases and 2 bases respectively, with 9 bases between them. This CDR3 is 13 amino acids long. The germline gives CDR1 SGHAT, CDR2 FQNNGV. In the authors' methods: Scientists estimated how many nucleated cells there were by amplifying reference gene primers. The data were produced by immunoSEQ multiplex PCR, yet TCRdb's version contains in-frame clones alone and is incomplete. The DNA was the basis for D and trimming; V, J and clone size are from that table. The data show more than 85,000 clones, with about 88% seen just once and about 18% held by the top ten. The J gene is TRBJ2-7, the V gene TRBV11-2; no definite D call. The receptor was isolated from a woman aged 55-69 years with acute or convalescent COVID-19. Source material: peripheral blood. The CDR3 here is CASSWSRAYEQYF. The CDR3 DNA sequence: TGTGCCAGCAGCTGGAGCAGAGCCTACGAGCAGTACTTC.